This T cell receptor (beta chain) derives from a study of blood T cell repertoires in COVID-19. Across the whole study: PBMCs, B-cell-depleted T cells, or T cells provided the cDNA or gDNA that made up the material.

This clone was seen more than once but under ten times. TCRdb's table, derived via immunoSEQ multiplex PCR, lists solely in-frame clones and lacks some. The table lists some 390,000 clones, around 86% of them singletons. The specimen sequenced was peripheral blood. The receptor comes from a human donor in a cohort sampled during active COVID-19.

The CDR3 DNA sequence: TGTGCCAGCAGCTTGGGGACCGGGCGGACAGGGGGCAATGAGCAGTTCTTC. Its protein is CASSLGTGRTGGNEQFF. The V and J genes are TRBV5-4 and TRBJ2-1; TRBD1 aligns across 10 bases. J lost 6 bases, V lost 0 bases, and 9 bases had no gene match. In germline, CDR1 is SGHNT, CDR2 YYREEE (reference sequence). The CDR3 sequence is 17 residues long.